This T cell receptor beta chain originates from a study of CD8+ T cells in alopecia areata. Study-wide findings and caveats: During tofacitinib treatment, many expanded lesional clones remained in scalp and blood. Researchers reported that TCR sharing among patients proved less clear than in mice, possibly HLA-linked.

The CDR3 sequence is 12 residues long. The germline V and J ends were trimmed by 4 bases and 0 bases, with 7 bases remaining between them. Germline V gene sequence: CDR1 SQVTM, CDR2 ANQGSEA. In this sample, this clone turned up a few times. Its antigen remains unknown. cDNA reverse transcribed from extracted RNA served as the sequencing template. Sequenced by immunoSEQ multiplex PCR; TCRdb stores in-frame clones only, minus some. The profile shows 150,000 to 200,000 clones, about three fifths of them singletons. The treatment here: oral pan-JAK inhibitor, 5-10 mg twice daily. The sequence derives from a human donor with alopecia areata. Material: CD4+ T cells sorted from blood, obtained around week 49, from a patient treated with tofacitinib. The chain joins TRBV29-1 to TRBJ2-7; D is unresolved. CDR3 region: CSVGRSSYEQYF. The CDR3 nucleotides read TGCAGCGTTGGGCGGTCCTCCTACGAGCAGTACTTC.